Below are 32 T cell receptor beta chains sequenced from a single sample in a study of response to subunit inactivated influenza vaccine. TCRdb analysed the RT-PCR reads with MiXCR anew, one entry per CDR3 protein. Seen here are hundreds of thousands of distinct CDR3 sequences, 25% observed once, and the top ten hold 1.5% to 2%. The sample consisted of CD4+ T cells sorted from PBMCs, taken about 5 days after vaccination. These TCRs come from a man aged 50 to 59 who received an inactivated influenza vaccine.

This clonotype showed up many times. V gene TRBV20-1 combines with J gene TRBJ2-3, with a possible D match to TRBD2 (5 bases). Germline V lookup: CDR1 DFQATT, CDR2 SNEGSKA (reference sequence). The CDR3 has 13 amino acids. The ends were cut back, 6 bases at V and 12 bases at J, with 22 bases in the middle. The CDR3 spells CSAGNRLARSQYF. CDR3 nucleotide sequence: TGCAGTGCCGGAAACCGTCTAGCAAGGTCTCAGTATTTT.

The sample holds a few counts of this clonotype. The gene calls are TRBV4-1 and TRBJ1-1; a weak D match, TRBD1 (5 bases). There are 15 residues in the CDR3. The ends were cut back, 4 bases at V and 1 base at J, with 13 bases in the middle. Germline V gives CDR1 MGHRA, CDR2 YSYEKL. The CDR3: CASSLIPDTNTEAFF. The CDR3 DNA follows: TGCGCCAGCAGCCTAATCCCGGACACGAACACTGAAGCTTTCTTT.

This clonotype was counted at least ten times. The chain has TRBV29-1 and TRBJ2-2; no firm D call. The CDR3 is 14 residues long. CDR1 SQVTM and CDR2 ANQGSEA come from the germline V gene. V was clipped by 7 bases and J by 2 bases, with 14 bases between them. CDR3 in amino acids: CSAAGPLNTGELFF. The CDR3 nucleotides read TGCAGCGCAGCCGGGCCCCTAAACACCGGGGAGCTGTTTTTT.

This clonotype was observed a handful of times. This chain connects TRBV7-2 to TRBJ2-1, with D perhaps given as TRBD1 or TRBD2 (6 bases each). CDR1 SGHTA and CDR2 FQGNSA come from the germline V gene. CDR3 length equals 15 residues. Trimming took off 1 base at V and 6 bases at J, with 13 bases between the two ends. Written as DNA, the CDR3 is TGTGCCAGCAGCTTAGGGGGGGCAGGGCTCAATGAGCAGTTCTTC. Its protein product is CASSLGGAGLNEQFF.

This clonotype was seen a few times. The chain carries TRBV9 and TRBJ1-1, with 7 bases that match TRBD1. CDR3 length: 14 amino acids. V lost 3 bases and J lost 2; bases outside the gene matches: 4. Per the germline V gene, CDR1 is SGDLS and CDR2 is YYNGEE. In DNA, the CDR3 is TGTGCCAGCAGCGACCGGGACAGAAACACTGAAGCTTTCTTT. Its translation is CASSDRDRNTEAFF.

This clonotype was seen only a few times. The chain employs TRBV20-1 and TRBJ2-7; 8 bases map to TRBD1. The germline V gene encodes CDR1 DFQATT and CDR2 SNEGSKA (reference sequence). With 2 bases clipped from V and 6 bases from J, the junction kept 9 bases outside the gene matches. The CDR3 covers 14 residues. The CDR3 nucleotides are TGCAGTGCTAGACAGGGGGCGCGGGTTCTCGAGCAGTACTTC. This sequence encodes CSARQGARVLEQYF.

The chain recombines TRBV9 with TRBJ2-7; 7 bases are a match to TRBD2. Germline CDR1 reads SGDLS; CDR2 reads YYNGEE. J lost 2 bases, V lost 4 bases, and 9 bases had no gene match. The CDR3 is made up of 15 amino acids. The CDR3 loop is CASSPNGLEAYEQYF. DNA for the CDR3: TGTGCCAGCAGCCCTAACGGACTAGAAGCCTACGAGCAGTACTTC.

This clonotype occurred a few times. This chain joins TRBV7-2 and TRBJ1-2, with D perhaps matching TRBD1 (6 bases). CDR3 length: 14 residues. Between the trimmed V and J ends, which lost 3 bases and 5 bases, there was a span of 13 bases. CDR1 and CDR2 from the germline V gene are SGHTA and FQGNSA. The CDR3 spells CASSLDSNSYGYTF. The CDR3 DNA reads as TGTGCCAGCAGCTTGGACAGTAACTCGTATGGCTACACCTTC.

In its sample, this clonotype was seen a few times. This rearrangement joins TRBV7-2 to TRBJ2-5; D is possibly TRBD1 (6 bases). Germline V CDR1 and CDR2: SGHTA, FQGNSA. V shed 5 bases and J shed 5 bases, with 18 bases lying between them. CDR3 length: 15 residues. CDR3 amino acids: CASSPTAQGTETQYF. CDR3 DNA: TGTGCCAGCAGCCCTACAGCACAGGGTACGGAGACCCAGTACTTC.

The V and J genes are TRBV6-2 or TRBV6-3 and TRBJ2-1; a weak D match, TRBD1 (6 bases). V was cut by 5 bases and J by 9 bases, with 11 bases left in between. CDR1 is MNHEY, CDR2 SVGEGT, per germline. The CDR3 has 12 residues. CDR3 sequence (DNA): TGTGCCAGCAGTGGACAGCGAACTGAGCAGTTCTTC. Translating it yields CASSGQRTEQFF.

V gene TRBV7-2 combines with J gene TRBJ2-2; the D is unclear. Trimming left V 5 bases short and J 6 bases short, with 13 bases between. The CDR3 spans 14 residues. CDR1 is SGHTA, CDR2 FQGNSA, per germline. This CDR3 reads CASSLGIGAGELFF. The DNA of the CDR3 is TGTGCCAGCAGCCTAGGGATAGGCGCCGGGGAGCTGTTTTTT.

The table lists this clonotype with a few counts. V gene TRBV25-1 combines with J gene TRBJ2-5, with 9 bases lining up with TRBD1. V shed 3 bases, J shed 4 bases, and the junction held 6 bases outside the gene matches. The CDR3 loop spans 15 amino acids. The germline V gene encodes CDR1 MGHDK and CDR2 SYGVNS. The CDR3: CASSDGTGRRETQYF. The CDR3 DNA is TGTGCCAGCAGTGATGGGACAGGGAGGCGAGAGACCCAGTACTTC.

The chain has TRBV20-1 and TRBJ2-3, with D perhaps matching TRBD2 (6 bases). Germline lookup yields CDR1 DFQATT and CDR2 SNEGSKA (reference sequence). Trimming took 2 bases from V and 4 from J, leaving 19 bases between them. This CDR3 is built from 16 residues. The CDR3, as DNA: TGCAGTGCTAGAACCCCGGGACTCCGAATCGCAGATACGCAGTATTTT. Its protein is CSARTPGLRIADTQYF.

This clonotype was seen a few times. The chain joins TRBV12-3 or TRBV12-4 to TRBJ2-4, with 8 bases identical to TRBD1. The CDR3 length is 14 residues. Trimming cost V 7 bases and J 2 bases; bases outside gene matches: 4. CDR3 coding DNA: TGTGCCAGCACAGACAGGGGTCCCAAAAACATTCAGTACTTC. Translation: CASTDRGPKNIQYF.

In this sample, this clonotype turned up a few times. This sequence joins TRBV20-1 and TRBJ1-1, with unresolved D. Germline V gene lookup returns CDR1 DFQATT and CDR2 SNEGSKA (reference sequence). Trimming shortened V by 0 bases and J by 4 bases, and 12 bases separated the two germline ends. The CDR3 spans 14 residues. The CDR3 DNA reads TGCAGTGCTAGAGATTGGGCAAGGGCCACTGAAGCTTTCTTT. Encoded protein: CSARDWARATEAFF.

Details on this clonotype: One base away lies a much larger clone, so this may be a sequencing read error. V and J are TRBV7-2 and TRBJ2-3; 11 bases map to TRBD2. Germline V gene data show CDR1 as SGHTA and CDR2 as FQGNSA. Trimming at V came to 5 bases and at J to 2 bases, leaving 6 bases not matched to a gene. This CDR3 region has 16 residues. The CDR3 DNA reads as TGTGCCAGCAGCCCCCGACTAGCGGGGCCCACAGATACGCAGTATTTT. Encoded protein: CASSPRLAGPTDTQYF.

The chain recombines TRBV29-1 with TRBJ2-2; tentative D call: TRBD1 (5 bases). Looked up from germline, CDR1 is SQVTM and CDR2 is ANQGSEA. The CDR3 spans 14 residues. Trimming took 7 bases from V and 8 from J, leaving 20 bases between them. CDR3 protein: CSASLRGISGELFF. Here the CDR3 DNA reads TGCAGCGCCTCCTTAAGGGGTATTTCAGGGGAGCTGTTTTTT.

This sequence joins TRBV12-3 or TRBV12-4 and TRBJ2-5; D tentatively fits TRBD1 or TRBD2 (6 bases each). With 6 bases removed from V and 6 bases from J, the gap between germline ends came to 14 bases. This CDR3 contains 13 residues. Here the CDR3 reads CASRRGAQKTQYF. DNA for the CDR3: TGTGCCAGCAGAAGGGGGGCTCAAAAGACCCAGTACTTC.

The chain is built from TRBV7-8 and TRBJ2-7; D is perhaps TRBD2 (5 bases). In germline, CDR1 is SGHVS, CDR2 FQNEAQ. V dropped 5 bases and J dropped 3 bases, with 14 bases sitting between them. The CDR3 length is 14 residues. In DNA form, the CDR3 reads TGTGCCAGCAGCCGAGAGGGATTCGACTACGAGCAGTACTTC. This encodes CASSREGFDYEQYF.

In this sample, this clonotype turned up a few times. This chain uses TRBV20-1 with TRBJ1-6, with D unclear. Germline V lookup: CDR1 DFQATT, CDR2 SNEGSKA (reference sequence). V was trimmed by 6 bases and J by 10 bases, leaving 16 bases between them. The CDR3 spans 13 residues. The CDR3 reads CSAAEGTLSPLHF. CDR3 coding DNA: TGCAGTGCCGCGGAAGGAACGTTGTCACCCCTCCACTTT.

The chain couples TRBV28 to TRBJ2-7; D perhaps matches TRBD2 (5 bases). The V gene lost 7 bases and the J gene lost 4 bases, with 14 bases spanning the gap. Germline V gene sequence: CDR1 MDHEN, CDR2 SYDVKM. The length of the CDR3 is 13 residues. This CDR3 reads CASITGNSYEQYF. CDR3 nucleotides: TGTGCCAGCATTACCGGGAACTCTTACGAGCAGTACTTC.

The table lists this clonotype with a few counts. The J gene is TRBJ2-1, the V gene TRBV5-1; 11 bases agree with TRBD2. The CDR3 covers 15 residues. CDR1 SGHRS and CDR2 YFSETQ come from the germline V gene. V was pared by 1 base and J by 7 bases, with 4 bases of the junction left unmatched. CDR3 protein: CASSLMVAGGNEQFF. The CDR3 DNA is TGCGCCAGCAGCTTGATGGTAGCGGGAGGGAATGAGCAGTTCTTC.

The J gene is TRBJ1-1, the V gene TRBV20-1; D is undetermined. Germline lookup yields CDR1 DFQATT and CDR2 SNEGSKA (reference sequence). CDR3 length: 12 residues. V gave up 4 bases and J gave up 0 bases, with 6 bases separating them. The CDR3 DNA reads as TGCAGTGCTAAGCAAGTGAACACTGAAGCTTTCTTT. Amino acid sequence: CSAKQVNTEAFF.

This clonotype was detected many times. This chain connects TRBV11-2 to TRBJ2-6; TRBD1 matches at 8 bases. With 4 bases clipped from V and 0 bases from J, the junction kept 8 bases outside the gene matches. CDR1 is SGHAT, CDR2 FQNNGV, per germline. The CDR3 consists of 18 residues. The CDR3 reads CASSSGTGVSSGANVLTF. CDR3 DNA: TGTGCCAGCAGCTCCGGGACAGGAGTAAGCTCTGGGGCCAACGTCCTGACTTTC.

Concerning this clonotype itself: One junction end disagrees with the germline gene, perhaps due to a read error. The CDR3 region has the DNA TGTGCCAGCAGCCAAGATGCGGGCAACTACAATGAGCAGCTCTTC. This gives the protein CASSQDAGNYNEQLF. This chain links TRBV3-1 with TRBJ2-1; a weak D match, TRBD2 (5 bases). Germline CDR1 is LGHDT and CDR2 is YNNKEL (reference sequence). This CDR3 has 15 residues.

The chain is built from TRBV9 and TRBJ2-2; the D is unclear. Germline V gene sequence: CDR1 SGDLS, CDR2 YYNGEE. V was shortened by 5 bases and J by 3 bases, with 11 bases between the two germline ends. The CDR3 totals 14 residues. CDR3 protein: CASSIRVDTGELFF. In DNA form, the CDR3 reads TGTGCCAGCAGTATTAGGGTTGACACCGGGGAGCTGTTTTTT.

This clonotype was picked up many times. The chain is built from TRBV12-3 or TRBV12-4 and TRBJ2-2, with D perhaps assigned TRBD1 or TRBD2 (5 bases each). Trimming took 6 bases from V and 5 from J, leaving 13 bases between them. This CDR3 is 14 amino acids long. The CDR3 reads CASRYPGATGELFF. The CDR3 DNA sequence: TGTGCCAGCAGATATCCCGGGGCTACCGGGGAGCTGTTTTTT.

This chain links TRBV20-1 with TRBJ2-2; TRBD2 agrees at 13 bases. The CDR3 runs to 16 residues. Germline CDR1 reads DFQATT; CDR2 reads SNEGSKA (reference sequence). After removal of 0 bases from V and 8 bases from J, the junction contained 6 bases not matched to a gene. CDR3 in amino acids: CSARDETSGRPGELFF. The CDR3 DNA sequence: TGCAGTGCTAGAGATGAGACTAGCGGGAGGCCGGGGGAGCTGTTTTTT.

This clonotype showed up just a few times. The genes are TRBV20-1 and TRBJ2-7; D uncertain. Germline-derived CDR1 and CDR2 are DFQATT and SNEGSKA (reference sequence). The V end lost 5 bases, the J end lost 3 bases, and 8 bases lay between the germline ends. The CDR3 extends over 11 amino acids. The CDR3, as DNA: TGCAGTGCTTTGGGTGGCTACGAGCAGTACTTC. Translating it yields CSALGGYEQYF.

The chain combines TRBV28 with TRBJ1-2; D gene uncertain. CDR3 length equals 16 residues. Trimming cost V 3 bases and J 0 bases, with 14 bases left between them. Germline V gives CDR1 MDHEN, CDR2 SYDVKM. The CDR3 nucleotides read TGTGCCAGCAGTTTGGGAAGCGTACGATCTAACTATGGCTACACCTTC. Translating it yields CASSLGSVRSNYGYTF.

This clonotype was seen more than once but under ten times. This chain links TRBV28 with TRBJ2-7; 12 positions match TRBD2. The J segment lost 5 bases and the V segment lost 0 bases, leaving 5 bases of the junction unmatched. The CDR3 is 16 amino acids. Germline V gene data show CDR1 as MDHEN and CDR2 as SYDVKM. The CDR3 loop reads CASSLWTSGRANEQYF. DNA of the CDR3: TGTGCCAGCAGTTTATGGACTAGCGGGAGAGCTAACGAGCAGTACTTC.

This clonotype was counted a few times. The CDR3 region has the DNA TGTGCCAGCAGTATACCCCCGGCCGGGGAGCTGTTTTTT. Translated: CASSIPPAGELFF. The genes are TRBV6-5 and TRBJ2-2; D remains ambiguous. The V gene lost 5 bases and the J gene lost 6 bases, with 10 bases spanning the gap. Germline V CDR1 and CDR2: MNHEY, SVGAGI. CDR3 length: 13 amino acids.